Included here is one T cell receptor beta chain sequence, with context. As yet, its antigen is unknown. CD4+ T cells specific for antigen were expanded with viral peptide pools by the ViraFEST assay before sequencing. Culturing for roughly 10 days preceded CD4+ T cell isolation. Documented for the person is a PCR-confirmed SARS-CoV-2 infection occurring between March and December 2020. IL-2 at 10 IU/ml and peptides at about 9.2 ug/ml were added to cultured PBMC, two million per well. This specimen comes from a study of vaccination effects on CD4 cells after COVID-19. As for the study in general: Specimens were obtained from a couple of convalescent patients 16 days and one week prior to vaccination.

Sequencing used immunoSEQ multiplex PCR; TCRdb keeps in-frame clones, though not all of them. Of around 46,000 clones detected, roughly two thirds appear once; the ten largest clones hold 30% to 40%. Whole-study results and caveats: Long after vaccination, the clones induced by infection and by vaccine shrank markedly in size. The post-vaccine spike-reactive clones of convalescents showed a predominance of new vaccine-induced clones.

Germline V CDR1 and CDR2: MNHEY, SVGAGI. The CDR3 has 16 residues. Trimming left V 0 bases short and J 0 bases short, with 8 bases between. The TCR originated in a human donor who had a prior SARS-CoV-2 infection. The J gene is TRBJ1-4, the V gene TRBV6-5, with D possibly matching TRBD1 (6 bases). This sample comprised CD4+ T cells from PBMCs cultured with a peptide pool, obtained before COVID-19 vaccination. The CDR3 is CASSYSKGATNEKLFF. CDR3 in DNA: TGTGCCAGCAGTTACTCAAAGGGGGCAACTAATGAAAAACTGTTTTTT.